The next 14 T cell receptor beta chains were all read from a single sample in a study of Graves' ophthalmopathy and Graves' hyperthyroidism. Amplification of TCR beta CDR3 regions used RNA transcripts. In the first round, RT-PCR was carried out with HTBI primers, and a multiplex PCR formed the second round. TCRdb independently ran MiXCR on the multiplex PCR reads; one entry per CDR3 protein. This table has approximately 410,000 distinct CDR3 sequences, 15% to 19% appearing once. The sample was peripheral blood. Receptor source: a woman aged 18-35 years with stable Graves' hyperthyroidism.

In this sample, this clonotype turned up many times. The gene calls are TRBV15 and TRBJ1-2, with 8 bases identical to TRBD1. CDR1 and CDR2 (germline): LNHNV, YYDKDF (reference sequence). V shed 1 base, J shed 6 bases, and the junction held 7 bases outside the gene matches. The CDR3 sequence is 15 residues long. The CDR3, as DNA: TGTGCCACCAGCAGAGCCCCGTCAGGGGGCGATGGCTACACCTTC. This sequence encodes CATSRAPSGGDGYTF.

V usage is TRBV2 and J usage is TRBJ1-6; D remains ambiguous. Germline V lookup: CDR1 SNHLY, CDR2 FYNNEI. Deletions cut 1 base from V and 10 bases from J, with 8 bases between. This CDR3 has 13 amino acids. This CDR3 is CASSEGPGSPLHF. In nucleotides, the CDR3 is TGTGCCAGCAGTGAAGGGCCCGGCTCACCCCTCCACTTT.

This clonotype was observed at least ten times. The chain carries TRBV12-3 or TRBV12-4 and TRBJ1-5; D remains ambiguous. V lost 6 bases and J lost 0, with 9 bases in between. The CDR3 covers 14 residues. The CDR3 DNA follows: TGTGCCAGCAGACAAAGTGGTAGCAATCAGCCCCAGCATTTT. It encodes CASRQSGSNQPQHF.

The chain couples TRBV19 to TRBJ2-2, with 7 positions matching TRBD2. CDR3 size: 16 residues. Germline values: CDR1 LNHDA, CDR2 SQIVND (reference sequence). J was trimmed by 3 bases and V by 0 bases; bases with no gene match: 4. This CDR3 reads CASSIDEGRDTGELFF. The CDR3, as DNA: TGTGCCAGTAGTATAGATGAGGGGAGGGACACCGGGGAGCTGTTTTTT.

This clonotype appeared a few times. This CDR3 is CASSESGSTEAFF. For the CDR3, the DNA is TGCGCCAGCAGTGAGTCAGGTTCCACTGAAGCTTTCTTT. This chain joins TRBV10-1 and TRBJ1-1; no definite D call. CDR1 WNHNN and CDR2 SYGVQD come from the germline V gene (reference sequence). Between the trimmed V and J ends, which lost 0 bases and 4 bases, there was a span of 6 bases. The CDR3 is 13 amino acids.

V usage is TRBV19 and J usage is TRBJ2-5, with no clear D. With 3 bases removed from V and 6 bases from J, the gap between germline ends came to 14 bases. CDR1 and CDR2 from the germline V gene are LNHDA and SQIVND (reference sequence). CDR3 length: 14 residues. The CDR3 DNA sequence: TGTGCCAGTAGTATGGTCGTGGGGAAAAAGACCCAGTACTTC. Protein product: CASSMVVGKKTQYF.

The rearrangement links TRBV6-2 or TRBV6-3 to TRBJ1-2; no reliable D call. Germline V CDR1 and CDR2: MNHEY, SVGEGT. CDR3 length: 16 amino acids. V gave up 5 bases and J gave up 2 bases, with 18 bases separating them. CDR3 DNA: TGTGCCAGCAGTCCCCGTGGAGGTGGCGGCAACTATGGCTACACCTTC. It specifies CASSPRGGGGNYGYTF.

This clonotype was counted ten times or more. The rearrangement joins TRBV6-5 to TRBJ1-6; no reliable D call. Germline CDR1 MNHEY, CDR2 SVGAGI. Trimming removed 2 bases from V and 10 bases from J, with 9 bases in between. The CDR3 is made up of 13 amino acids. Here the CDR3 DNA reads TGTGCCAGCAGTTACCAAACCAGCTCACCCCTCCACTTT. It is translated as CASSYQTSSPLHF.

This chain links TRBV28 with TRBJ1-2, with a possible D match to TRBD1 (6 bases). The germline V gene encodes CDR1 MDHEN and CDR2 SYDVKM. This CDR3 is built from 12 residues. The germline V and J ends were trimmed by 7 bases and 4 bases, with 10 bases remaining between them. Here the CDR3 DNA reads TGTGCCAGCAAGACAGGAACCTATGGCTACACCTTC. The encoded protein is CASKTGTYGYTF.

This clonotype has at least ten counts. The chain combines TRBV15 with TRBJ1-6; no clear D gene. V lost 8 bases and J 3 bases, leaving 14 bases between the germline ends. In germline, CDR1 is LNHNV, CDR2 YYDKDF (reference sequence). The CDR3 runs 15 residues. The CDR3 sequence: CATATGLIYNSPLHF. The CDR3 DNA sequence: TGTGCCACCGCAACCGGGCTGATCTATAATTCACCCCTCCACTTT. Filled out from reference TRBV15 and TRBJ1-6, the complete variable domain reads DAMVIQNPRYQVTQFGKPVTLSCSQTLNHNVMYWYQQKSSQAPKLLFHYYDKDFNNEADTPDNFQSRRPNTSFCFLDIRSPGLGDTAMYLCATATGLIYNSPLHFGNGTRLTVT.

This clonotype has ten or more counts. The chain joins TRBV20-1 to TRBJ1-1, with D possibly matching TRBD1 (6 bases). The germline V and J ends were trimmed by 6 bases and 2 bases, with 16 bases remaining between them. The germline CDR1 and CDR2 sequences are DFQATT and SNEGSKA (reference sequence). The CDR3 loop spans 14 amino acids. The CDR3 nucleotides are TGCAGTGCCCAACCAGGGGCGTCAAACACTGAAGCTTTCTTT. It encodes CSAQPGASNTEAFF.

This clonotype has a count of ten or more. The CDR3 is CARKTTGELFF. In DNA form, the CDR3 reads TGTGCCCGAAAGACCACCGGGGAGCTGTTTTTT. V is TRBV2 and J is TRBJ2-2; no clear D. This CDR3 is built from 11 residues. V shed 11 bases and J shed 4 bases, with 8 bases lying between them. Germline V lookup: CDR1 SNHLY, CDR2 FYNNEI.

The chain recombines TRBV11-1 with TRBJ2-7; 9 positions match TRBD2. The CDR3 is 14 amino acids. Germline V gives CDR1 SGHAT, CDR2 FQDESV (reference sequence). V lost 8 bases and J lost 2; bases outside the gene matches: 7. This chain's CDR3 is CASGQLAGTYEQYF. CDR3 nucleotide sequence: TGTGCCAGCGGCCAGCTAGCGGGGACCTACGAGCAGTACTTC.

This CDR3 reads CASSLKGQGGYTF. In DNA, the CDR3 is TGTGCCAGCAGTTTAAAGGGACAGGGCGGCTACACCTTC. This chain joins TRBV12-3 or TRBV12-4 and TRBJ1-2; 9 nucleotides align to TRBD1. Trimming cost V 2 bases and J 8 bases; bases outside gene matches: 3. The CDR3 runs 13 residues.